The clone carrying this T cell receptor beta chain was observed a single time. Libraries were prepared by immunoSEQ multiplex PCR; TCRdb keeps only in-frame clonotypes and omits some of them. Found here are about 160,000 clones, over 80% of them singletons; the top ten hold roughly 9.1%. The sample belongs to a study of blood T cell repertoires in COVID-19. The CDR3 runs 14 residues. Trimming shortened V by 7 bases and J by 3 bases, and 15 bases separated the two germline ends. Per the germline V gene, CDR1 is SGHVS and CDR2 is FQNEAQ. The TCR sequence derives from a woman older than 75 with active or convalescent COVID-19. Sequencing input: peripheral blood. The rearrangement joins TRBV7-8 to TRBJ1-1, with a possible D match to TRBD1 (6 bases). The CDR3, as DNA: TGTGCCAGCACCCTGACAGGCTCCGACACTGAAGCTTTCTTT. Protein product: CASTLTGSDTEAFF.